These 11 T cell receptor beta chains were all obtained from the same sample, sequenced in a study of blood T cell repertoires in COVID-19. Libraries were prepared by immunoSEQ multiplex PCR; TCRdb keeps only in-frame clonotypes and omits some of them. This sample carries under 100,000 clones, roughly four fifths of them seen once, and the ten largest clones take over 9.5%. The sequenced material came from peripheral blood. These receptors originate from a man in his 60s with acute or convalescent COVID-19.

V and J are TRBV7-8 and TRBJ1-5, with TRBD1 identical over 9 bases. With 5 bases clipped from V and 1 base from J, the junction kept 9 bases outside the gene matches. The CDR3 sequence is 17 residues long. Germline assignment: CDR1 SGHVS and CDR2 FQNEAQ. The CDR3 DNA reads TGTGCCAGCAGCATCACAGGGGGCGGCGGGAGCAATCAGCCCCAGCATTTT. This sequence encodes CASSITGGGGSNQPQHF.

This clone was counted between two and nine times. CDR3 amino acids: CATSRDGTVSGNTIYF. In nucleotides, the CDR3 is TGTGCCACCAGCAGAGATGGGACAGTCTCTGGAAACACCATATATTTT. The rearrangement uses TRBV15 and TRBJ1-3, with 7 bases lining up with TRBD1. In germline, CDR1 is LNHNV, CDR2 YYDKDF (reference sequence). This CDR3 spans 16 amino acids. With V trimmed by 0 bases and J by 0 bases, 2 bases remained unmatched.

J is TRBJ2-3 and V is TRBV7-2; D gene unclear. Germline CDR1 and CDR2: SGHTA and FQGNSA. There are 11 residues in the CDR3. Trimming took off 5 bases at V and 14 bases at J, with 14 bases between the two ends. CDR3 nucleotides: TGTGCCAGCAGCCTTTCCCAATGGGCGTATTTT. Residues: CASSLSQWAYF.

The chain couples TRBV6-6 to TRBJ2-5, with TRBD2 identical over 11 bases. With V trimmed by 7 bases and J by 4 bases, 5 bases remained unmatched. Germline V gives CDR1 MNHNY, CDR2 SVGAGI (reference sequence). The CDR3 covers 14 residues. The CDR3 sequence: CASIKTSGAETQYF. The CDR3 DNA follows: TGTGCCAGCATCAAGACTAGCGGGGCAGAGACCCAGTACTTC.

The rearrangement joins TRBV19 to TRBJ2-7, with 7 nucleotides matching TRBD1. Germline V CDR1 and CDR2: LNHDA, SQIVND (reference sequence). V dropped 9 bases and J dropped 6; count of bases not matched to a gene: 11. There are 13 residues in the CDR3. The CDR3 DNA is TGTGCCAGCTCTAGGACAGGCGGACTCGAGCAGTACTTC. It encodes CASSRTGGLEQYF.

The genes are TRBV3-1 (or the pseudogene TRBV3-2) and TRBJ2-2; D may be TRBD2 (5 bases). This CDR3 is 14 amino acids long. Trimming stripped 7 bases from V and 2 bases from J, with 11 bases between. Germline CDR1 is LGHDT and CDR2 is YNNKEL (reference sequence). The CDR3 DNA is TGTGCCAGCACAAAGGACTCAAACACCGGGGAGCTGTTTTTT. As protein: CASTKDSNTGELFF.

The CDR3 protein is CASSRPPGQAYNEQFF. DNA of the CDR3: TGTGCCAGCTCGCGACCTCCGGGACAGGCCTACAATGAGCAGTTCTTC. V and J are TRBV18 and TRBJ2-1; the match to TRBD1 covers 8 bases. Germline trimming cut 6 bases from V and 2 bases from J; bases unmatched to any gene: 9. Germline V gene lookup returns CDR1 KGHSH and CDR2 LQKENI. CDR3 size: 16 residues.

The chain employs TRBV11-2 and TRBJ2-2; TRBD1 aligns across 7 bases. V dropped 4 bases and J dropped 2; count of bases not matched to a gene: 7. The CDR3 loop spans 16 amino acids. The germline CDR1 and CDR2 sequences are SGHAT and FQNNGV. This CDR3 reads CASSYAGTANTGELFF. The CDR3 bases are TGTGCCAGCAGCTACGCCGGGACAGCAAACACCGGGGAGCTGTTTTTT. The variable domain in full, with the rest retrieved from reference TRBV11-2 and TRBJ2-2, is EAGVAQSPRYKIIEKRQSVAFWCNPISGHATLYWYQQILGQGPKLLIQFQNNGVVDDSQLPKDRFSAERLKGVDSTLKIQPAKLEDSAVYLCASSYAGTANTGELFFGEGSRLTVL.

The chain employs TRBV12-5 and TRBJ1-6; TRBD1 aligns across 9 bases. V shed 6 bases, J shed 4 bases, and the junction held 4 bases outside the gene matches. CDR3 size: 15 residues. CDR1 LGHNT and CDR2 FRNRAP come from the germline V gene. The CDR3, as DNA: TGTGCTAGTGGCCAGGGACAGGGATATAATTCACCCCTCCACTTT. Encoded protein: CASGQGQGYNSPLHF.

This chain uses TRBV5-1 with TRBJ2-5; D may be TRBD1 (8 bases). CDR3 size: 14 residues. Germline V lookup: CDR1 SGHRS, CDR2 YFSETQ. V lost 5 bases and J 4 bases, leaving 15 bases between the germline ends. The CDR3 is CASSTNRGGETQYF. The CDR3 bases are TGCGCCAGCAGTACGAACAGGGGGGGAGAGACCCAGTACTTC.

This clone was seen only once. The chain couples TRBV28 to TRBJ1-5, with D maybe TRBD1 (5 bases). The V and J ends lost 6 bases and 3 bases respectively, with 12 bases between them. There are 14 residues in the CDR3. CDR1 is MDHEN, CDR2 SYDVKM, per germline. In DNA, the CDR3 is TGTGCCAGCAGACCCGGGACTCACAATCAGCCCCAGCATTTT. Residues: CASRPGTHNQPQHF.